A selection of T cell receptor beta chains follows, all from one sample in a study of cytotoxic CD8 clonotypes in ibrutinib-treated CLL. Using immunoSEQ multiplex PCR, the repertoire was profiled, and TCRdb retains in-frame clones only, with some absent. The sample has about 60,000 clones; approximately 54% are singletons. The sequenced sample was PBMCs, obtained at disease progression, from a patient treated with ibrutinib. These receptors all come from a human donor with chronic lymphocytic leukemia. Both conserved end residues are part of each CDR3. A D gene is named only where the DNA matches it firmly. The listing skips clone size in some rows; elsewhere it reads once, few, many or a size class.

V	D	J	size	DNA	CDR3
TRBV7-9	-	TRBJ1-2	-	TGTGCCAGCAGCCTCAGGGGACTCCAGACTTCCGGTGGCTACACCTTC	CASSLRGLQTSGGYTF
TRBV28	-	TRBJ2-3	once	TGTGCCAGCAGTCCTAACAGGGGACTATCGAGCACAGATACGCAGTATTTT	CASSPNRGLSSTDTQYF
TRBV7-2	-	TRBJ2-3	-	TGTGCCAGCAGCTTAGGGGCCGGGGATACGCAGTATTTT	CASSLGAGDTQYF
TRBV19	TRBD2	TRBJ2-3	few	TGTGCCAGTAGTATACCTATAGCGGGAGGGATTTTCACAGATACGCAGTATTTT	CASSIPIAGGIFTDTQYF
TRBV6-5	-	TRBJ1-1	-	TGTGCCAGCAGTTATTTTTGGGGTTCTGAAGCTTTCTTT	CASSYFWGSEAFF
TRBV25-1	-	TRBJ2-7	-	TGTGCCAGCAGTGACCCCGCGGGACAGTTATACGAGCAGTACTTC	CASSDPAGQLYEQYF
TRBV6-5	TRBD1	TRBJ1-1	-	TGTGCCAGCAGTTACTCGAACCAGGGGGCACGTGAAGCTTTCTTT	CASSYSNQGAREAFF
TRBV6-5	-	TRBJ2-7	few	TGTGCCAGCAGATTTAACAGGGAGGTCAGCTACGAGCAGTACTTC	CASRFNREVSYEQYF
TRBV7-2	TRBD1	TRBJ2-7	-	TGTGCCAGCAGCCCTCGACAGGGGTCCTACGAGCAGTACTTC	CASSPRQGSYEQYF
TRBV5-6	-	TRBJ2-5	few	TGTGCCAGCAGCTGGGGGGACAGTCAAGAGACCCAGTACTTC	CASSWGDSQETQYF
TRBV9	-	TRBJ2-3	-	TGTGCCAGCAGCGTAGGTCCAGGGGCTACCACAGATACGCAGTATTTT	CASSVGPGATTDTQYF
TRBV7-9	TRBD1	TRBJ2-7	-	TGTGCCAGCAGCTTAGGTTCCAGGGGGATCGAGCAGTACTTC	CASSLGSRGIEQYF
TRBV4-3	-	TRBJ1-5	few	TGCGCCAGCAGCCCAGAGGTTGGGGGCAATCAGCCCCAGCATTTT	CASSPEVGGNQPQHF
TRBV18	TRBD1	TRBJ2-1	-	TGTGCCAGCTCACCCGGGACAGGGGATTACAATGAGCAGTTCTTC	CASSPGTGDYNEQFF
TRBV7-2	-	TRBJ1-2	-	TGTGCCAGCAGCTTAAAGGGTCCCTCATATGGCTACACCTTC	CASSLKGPSYGYTF
TRBV28	-	TRBJ2-5	few	TGTGCCAGCAGTTCCCTGGTGGGGGACCCTCAAGAGACCCAGTACTTC	CASSSLVGDPQETQYF
TRBV2	TRBD2	TRBJ2-3	-	TGTGCCAGCAGTAGCGGGGGCACAGATACGCAGTATTTT	CASSSGGTDTQYF
TRBV5-1	TRBD1	TRBJ2-3	-	TGCGCCAGCAGCTTGGCCGGGACAGACTTGCGCACAGATACGCAGTATTTT	CASSLAGTDLRTDTQYF
TRBV4-1	TRBD1	TRBJ2-1	-	TGCGCCAGCAGCCAAGATCGGTCGTCAGGGGGCTACAATGAGCAGTTCTTC	CASSQDRSSGGYNEQFF
TRBV19	-	TRBJ2-7	few	TGTGCCAGTAGTTCGCCGGGGCGTTACGAGCAGTACTTC	CASSSPGRYEQYF
TRBV28	TRBD1	TRBJ2-7	-	TGTGCCAACATCTCAAGTGGACAGGGGAGATACGAGCAGTACTTC	CANISSGQGRYEQYF
TRBV7-2	-	TRBJ1-3	-	TGTGCCAGCAGCTTAGTGTCCGGGCTAGTCTCTGGAAACACCATATATTTT	CASSLVSGLVSGNTIYF
TRBV19	TRBD1	TRBJ1-1	few	TGTGCCAGTACCCTGGACAGGATGAACACTGAAGCTTTCTTT	CASTLDRMNTEAFF
TRBV9	-	TRBJ2-2	-	TGTGCCAGCAGCGTAGATGTCGGGGCCGGGGAGCTGTTTTTT	CASSVDVGAGELFF
TRBV19	-	TRBJ2-6	-	TGTGCCAGTAGGGCCTCAGGTTCCGGGGCCAACGTCCTGACTTTC	CASRASGSGANVLTF
TRBV28	TRBD2	TRBJ2-7	-	TGTGCCAGCAGTTCCGGGAGGGCCTACGAGCAGTACTTC	CASSSGRAYEQYF
TRBV4-1	-	TRBJ2-6	-	TGCGCCAGCAGCACTCGGACCTCCCCTGGGGCCAACGTCCTGACTTTC	CASSTRTSPGANVLTF
TRBV4-2	TRBD2	TRBJ2-3	-	TGTGCCAGCAGCCAACGACGGGGGGTCACAGATACGCAGTATTTT	CASSQRRGVTDTQYF
TRBV28	TRBD1	TRBJ1-2	-	TGTGCCAGCAGTGTGACAGGGGGCGGGGGTTGGCTCTATGGCTACACCTTC	CASSVTGGGGWLYGYTF
TRBV7-6	-	TRBJ2-7	-	TGTGCCAGCAGCTTAGATACAGGGACCCCCTACGAGCAGTACTTC	CASSLDTGTPYEQYF
TRBV19	-	TRBJ1-1	-	TGTGCCAGTAGTAGCAGAGACCAAGTCACTGAAGCTTTCTTT	CASSSRDQVTEAFF
TRBV19	-	TRBJ2-2	-	TGTGCCACCACGAACACCGGGGAGCTGTTTTTT	CATTNTGELFF
TRBV5-6	TRBD1	TRBJ2-1	-	TGTGCCAGCAGCAAGGACAGGGGATTAAAGTTCTTC	CASSKDRGLKFF
TRBV28	-	TRBJ1-1	-	TGTGCCAGCAGTTCGAACGGTCGGGGGTGGTCTCCGGAAGCTTTCTTT	CASSSNGRGWSPEAFF
TRBV10-3	TRBD1	TRBJ2-5	-	TGTGCCACCGGAAGGGGACAGAACCAAGAGACCCAGTACTTC	CATGRGQNQETQYF
TRBV19	TRBD1	TRBJ2-7	once	TGTGCCAGCCAGACATTAGGGACAGGGGAAGAGGAGCAGTACTTC	CASQTLGTGEEEQYF
TRBV7-3	-	TRBJ2-1	-	TGTGCCAGCAGCCTTCTTCCTAGTGGAGGAGCCTACAATGAGCAGTTCTTC	CASSLLPSGGAYNEQFF
TRBV6-1	-	TRBJ2-2	-	TGTGCCAGCAAGGAAGCGAACACCGGGGAGCTGTTTTTT	CASKEANTGELFF